This TCR beta chain was sequenced during a study of cytomegalovirus exposure and HLA in healthy donors (dated by TCRdb to the late 2010s). Regarding the complete study: An earlier analysis of approximately 640 of the donors reported 250 to 350 Gb of sequence data and 100 million to 130 million unique TCR beta sequences from about 179 million T cells. An early release that covered about 600 HLA-typed donors contained approximately 300 gigabases of sequencing data and 85 million to 100 million unique TCR sequences. Of the roughly 430 genotyped donors, 65% to 90% fell in the genetic ancestry cluster associated with self-reported Caucasian donors. The study aimed to test whether signatures of past pathogen exposure could be identified by cataloging public T cell receptors. The T cell repertoires of 666 subjects were profiled by immunosequencing and related to cytomegalovirus serostatus. Along with the roughly 700-subject first cohort, a separate validation cohort of roughly 110 different subjects was used. To predict cytomegalovirus infection status, the study combined high-throughput TCR immunosequencing, statistical association of individual TCRs with disease status, and machine learning. In a later analysis, previously published TCR beta repertoires from fewer than 750 donors were re-analyzed and high-resolution HLA genotyping was added so that TCR occurrence patterns could be studied. In the later analysis, no new phenotypic data were used to find candidate immune exposures; instead, reliance was placed on TCR beta sequences and their occurrence across donors. To decide whether each TCR beta V gene segment behaved as functional or pseudogenic, an earlier analysis of approximately 620 of the donors relied on high-throughput TCR beta sequencing. Donor age, sex, ethnicity and CMV serostatus were compiled alongside the repertoire data. A later genetic analysis took genome-wide SNP genotypes for about 65% of the 666 donors and used that subset as a discovery cohort. All discovery cohort repertoires had been generated using a single sequencing platform. Class I and class II HLA loci were covered by the typing at four-digit resolution. The number of typed donors differed by locus: about 620-640 for A, B, C, DRB1 and DQB1; 522 for DQA1; roughly 600 for DPA1; and around 470 for DPB1. Because of strong linkage in the cohort, four or five DR-DQ haplotypes were treated as single units for association and clustering. Among almost 400 genotyped donors of the cohort, an average of about 240,000 unique TCR beta nucleotide sequences were sequenced per donor, roughly 20% of them non-productive. The paper's findings and limits, for the study overall: A total of about 150 TCR beta chains were listed by the study as associated with cytomegalovirus. The authors suggested that the approach could potentially be extended to other disease states and immunological phenotypes. In a later analysis, HLA-associated TCR beta chains showed more clonal expansion and lower generation probabilities than non-associated chains that were equally common. Presence/absence analyses assumed roughly uniform sequencing depth across donors, an assumption that may not hold. In a later analysis, several top co-occurrence clusters were reported to appear linked to parvovirus B19, influenza, CMV and Epstein-Barr virus. According to a later genetic analysis, donors in an Asian-associated ancestry cluster had fewer N-insertions in productive TCRs than the approximately 610-donor mean. The earlier analysis of 450 to 700 of the donors excluded roughly 17 rarely observed V segments, including chromosome 9 orphons, because counts were too low. In a later analysis, most CMV-associated TCR beta chains were found to appear HLA-restricted, with HLA associations seemingly driven largely by CMV exposure. In this cohort, only TCR beta chains were sequenced, and detectable features were limited by the absence of alpha or paired-chain data. A cluster of highly shared sequence variants was judged likely to be a technical artifact of the sequencing pipeline. A further reported finding was that TCR beta sequences accurately predicted the HLA-A and HLA-B alleles for most subjects in the first cohort. Strong co-occurrence of HLA alleles, especially DR and DQ, made assigning TCR associations to individual alleles difficult. Immune exposure information for the cohort was limited to CMV serostatus. Specific HLA alleles were associated with 18,000 or so TCR beta sequences at a false discovery rate of 0.05 in a later analysis. HLA typing was unavailable for some donors at each locus, so association tests used only the typed subset. V-gene and J-gene trimming of TCR beta chains was associated with a missense DCLRE1C variant in a later genetic analysis, and the association was replicated in an independent cohort. Some IMGT-functional V segments, including TRBV6-2 and TRBV6-3, could not be told apart with the 87-base-pair reads, so those segments were excluded. Correlated functional status among segregating V segments might reflect linkage disequilibrium, but an unknown experimental factor could not be ruled out. In both the original and validation cohorts, the classifier was reported to diagnose cytomegalovirus status with high specificity and sensitivity. In an earlier analysis of around 600 of the donors, most TCR beta V segments appeared in productive rearrangements about 87% or about 30% of the time, broadly matching IMGT annotations. In a later analysis, TCR association rates were found to vary across HLA loci, with the most associated TCRs seen for DRB1 alleles and the fewest for HLA-C alleles. Three of the identified cytomegalovirus-associated TCR beta chains were confirmed in vitro to be specific for cytomegalovirus antigens. Across donors, most TCR sequences were observed very rarely, whereas some public TCRs were present in many individuals.

The germline V gene (reference sequence) yields SEHNR for CDR1 and FQNEAQ for CDR2. The CDR3 sequence holds 16 residues, the cysteine and phenylalanine included. Only the CDR3 DNA stays, 48 bases, in frame from base 1. The V end loses 4 bases and the J end loses 0 bases, and a stretch of 15 bases separates them. The library was built by means of the immunoSEQ multiplex PCR assay. A mixture of 60 forward primers for TCR Vbeta segments and 13 reverse primers for TCR Jbeta segments was used in the multiplex PCR. The CDR3 region of rearranged TCR beta genes was amplified from genomic DNA by a multiplex PCR assay. On the Illumina HiSeq System, the amplified TCR beta libraries were sequenced as 87-base-pair reads. Concerning the study's data processing: Across the 700 or so repertoires, a later analysis counted tens of millions of unique TCR beta chains, some 11 million of which were shared by at least two donors. To remove PCR and sequencing errors, raw reads were error-corrected and collapsed into unique sequences using a nearest-neighbor algorithm that merged closely related sequences. Alignment of CDR3 sequences to IMGT reference sequences was used to assign V, D and J gene segments. For a sequence to be retained, at least a six-nucleotide match to both a V gene segment and a J gene segment was required. A rearrangement was called productive if the CDR3 had no stop codons and remained in frame with V and J, and every other rearrangement was called non-productive. Following IMGT convention, CDR3 was defined as the stretch from the second conserved V-encoded cysteine up to the conserved J-encoded phenylalanine. Sequences without an unambiguous match to a single V gene segment were excluded from the earlier analysis of about 600 of the donors. In an earlier analysis of 450 to 700 of the donors, V segments were called functional above 56.7% productive rearrangements and were called segregating when the between-donor standard deviation exceeded 5%. A statistical classification framework was developed to diagnose cytomegalovirus status using the catalog of TCR beta chain sequences. In a later analysis, TCR nucleotide sequences were compared against IMGT/GENE-DB human TR gene sequences so that V and J genes could be assigned. In a later analysis, CDR3 sequences and most-parsimonious VDJ recombination scenarios were assigned using the TCRdist pipeline. A later analysis defined each TCR beta chain by its CDR3 amino acid sequence plus V-gene family, and excluded reads lacking a unique V-gene family. A later analysis removed several hundred highly shared, low-generation-probability nucleotide sequences to deal with suspected cross-contamination and a sequencing artifact. In a later analysis, a clonal expansion index was calculated for each public chain from normalized within-repertoire ranks of inferred template counts. Generation probabilities in a later analysis came from a VDJ recombination model fitted to out-of-frame rearrangements, and those results were checked against IGoR. In a later analysis, TCR-TCR, TCR-HLA and TCR-CMV co-occurrence was scored with hypergeometric tests, and a repertoire-size bias correction was applied to TCR pairs. In a later analysis, false discovery rates were estimated by permuting HLA or CMV assignments 20 times. A later analysis grouped co-occurring TCRs with DBSCAN, adding TCRdist sequence similarity when clustering within HLA-allele-positive subsets. Repertoires with fewer than 30,000 or more than 120,000 public chains were left out of co-occurrence clustering, as were several repertoires with anomalous nucleotide sharing. TCRdb limited this immuneACCESS table to in-frame rearrangements with V and J called. A share of clones is missing; checked studies link under half to unresolved V genes, and the rest is unexplained. That table gives V, J and clone size, and the DNA gave D and trimming. Counted in this sample were 150,000 to 200,000 clones; 77% of them appeared once. The ten most abundant clones make up 1.4% of the sample.

As regards this clone: The specificity of this receptor is unknown. Qualities for individual bases were not recorded, and no much larger clone is one base off.

The cohort was made up of 650 to 700 healthy bone marrow donors. At the time of sampling, every cohort member was nominally healthy, though immune exposures that went unrecorded were likely present. The donor tested CMV seropositive, placing the donor among the 290 or so seropositive members of the cohort. Each donor provided a peripheral blood sample, and peripheral blood mononuclear cells were used for TCR beta sequencing. The Qiagen DNeasy Blood Extraction Kit was used to extract genomic DNA from the blood cell samples. The TCR was taken from a woman in her 30s in good health and CMV-seropositive. The chain couples TRBV7-9 to TRBJ1-1; TRBD1 could be the D gene, as 6 bases match. The material sequenced was PBMCs. The bases are TGTGCCAGCAGCTCCTGGCAGGGGCAATTGAACACTGAAGCTTTCTTT. This translates into CASSSWQGQLNTEAFF.